The sequence of this T cell receptor beta chain was determined in a study of response to subunit inactivated influenza vaccine. This clonotype appeared a few times. Its antigen remains unidentified. Looked up from germline, CDR1 is SGHVS and CDR2 is FQNEAQ. V lost 1 base and J 4 bases, leaving 10 bases between the germline ends. CDR3 length: 14 amino acids. Study results and limitations: The authors offered the suggestion that each seasonal influenza vaccination recruits few new T cells.

TCRdb re-called the RT-PCR reads with MiXCR, one entry per CDR3 protein. The table records around 470,000 distinct CDR3 sequences, approximately 7.7% of them present only once. The specimen comprised PBMCs from blood, sampled 23 months after vaccination. The chain is built from TRBV7-8 and TRBJ1-1; D unresolved. The source is a man aged 45-69 years who received an inactivated influenza vaccine. In nucleotides, the CDR3 is TGTGCCAGCAGCTTAGGAGTCCGGAGCACTGAAGCTTTCTTT. Translating gives CASSLGVRSTEAFF.